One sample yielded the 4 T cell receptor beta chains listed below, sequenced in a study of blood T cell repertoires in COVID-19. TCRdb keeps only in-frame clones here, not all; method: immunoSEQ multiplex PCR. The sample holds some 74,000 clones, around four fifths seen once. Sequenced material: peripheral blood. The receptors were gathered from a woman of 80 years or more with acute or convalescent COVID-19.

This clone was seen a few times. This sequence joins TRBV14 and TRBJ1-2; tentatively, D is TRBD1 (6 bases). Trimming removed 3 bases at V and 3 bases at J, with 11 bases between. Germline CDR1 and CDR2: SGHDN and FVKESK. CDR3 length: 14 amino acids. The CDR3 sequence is CASSHGTPYYGYTF. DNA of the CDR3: TGTGCCAGCAGCCACGGGACACCTTACTATGGCTACACCTTC.

DNA for the CDR3: TGTGCCAGCTCGGGGGGCAACAGTATAAACTATGGCTACACCTTC. As protein: CASSGGNSINYGYTF. The chain is built from TRBV11-3 and TRBJ1-2, with D possibly TRBD1 on 6 matching bases. V dropped 8 bases and J dropped 2 bases, with 18 bases sitting between them. The CDR3 has 15 residues. Germline V lookup: CDR1 SGHNT, CDR2 YENEEA. Full variable domain (rest looked up from reference TRBV11-3 and TRBJ1-2): EAGVVQSPRYKIIEKKQPVAFWCNPISGHNTLYWYLQNLGQGPELLIRYENEEAVDDSQLPKDRFSAERLKGVDSTLKIQPAELGDSAVYLCASSGGNSINYGYTFGSGTRLTVV.

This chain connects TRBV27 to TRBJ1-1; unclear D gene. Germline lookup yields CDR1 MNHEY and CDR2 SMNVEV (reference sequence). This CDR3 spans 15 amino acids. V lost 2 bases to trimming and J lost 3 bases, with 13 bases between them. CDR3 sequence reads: CASSLTPDRDTEAFF. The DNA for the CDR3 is TGTGCCAGCAGTTTAACCCCAGATCGGGACACTGAAGCTTTCTTT.

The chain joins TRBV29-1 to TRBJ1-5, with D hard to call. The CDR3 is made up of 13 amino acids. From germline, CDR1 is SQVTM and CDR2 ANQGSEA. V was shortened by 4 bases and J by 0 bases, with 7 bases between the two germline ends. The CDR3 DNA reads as TGCAGCGTTGGAAGAGATAGCAATCAGCCCCAGCATTTT. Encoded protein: CSVGRDSNQPQHF.